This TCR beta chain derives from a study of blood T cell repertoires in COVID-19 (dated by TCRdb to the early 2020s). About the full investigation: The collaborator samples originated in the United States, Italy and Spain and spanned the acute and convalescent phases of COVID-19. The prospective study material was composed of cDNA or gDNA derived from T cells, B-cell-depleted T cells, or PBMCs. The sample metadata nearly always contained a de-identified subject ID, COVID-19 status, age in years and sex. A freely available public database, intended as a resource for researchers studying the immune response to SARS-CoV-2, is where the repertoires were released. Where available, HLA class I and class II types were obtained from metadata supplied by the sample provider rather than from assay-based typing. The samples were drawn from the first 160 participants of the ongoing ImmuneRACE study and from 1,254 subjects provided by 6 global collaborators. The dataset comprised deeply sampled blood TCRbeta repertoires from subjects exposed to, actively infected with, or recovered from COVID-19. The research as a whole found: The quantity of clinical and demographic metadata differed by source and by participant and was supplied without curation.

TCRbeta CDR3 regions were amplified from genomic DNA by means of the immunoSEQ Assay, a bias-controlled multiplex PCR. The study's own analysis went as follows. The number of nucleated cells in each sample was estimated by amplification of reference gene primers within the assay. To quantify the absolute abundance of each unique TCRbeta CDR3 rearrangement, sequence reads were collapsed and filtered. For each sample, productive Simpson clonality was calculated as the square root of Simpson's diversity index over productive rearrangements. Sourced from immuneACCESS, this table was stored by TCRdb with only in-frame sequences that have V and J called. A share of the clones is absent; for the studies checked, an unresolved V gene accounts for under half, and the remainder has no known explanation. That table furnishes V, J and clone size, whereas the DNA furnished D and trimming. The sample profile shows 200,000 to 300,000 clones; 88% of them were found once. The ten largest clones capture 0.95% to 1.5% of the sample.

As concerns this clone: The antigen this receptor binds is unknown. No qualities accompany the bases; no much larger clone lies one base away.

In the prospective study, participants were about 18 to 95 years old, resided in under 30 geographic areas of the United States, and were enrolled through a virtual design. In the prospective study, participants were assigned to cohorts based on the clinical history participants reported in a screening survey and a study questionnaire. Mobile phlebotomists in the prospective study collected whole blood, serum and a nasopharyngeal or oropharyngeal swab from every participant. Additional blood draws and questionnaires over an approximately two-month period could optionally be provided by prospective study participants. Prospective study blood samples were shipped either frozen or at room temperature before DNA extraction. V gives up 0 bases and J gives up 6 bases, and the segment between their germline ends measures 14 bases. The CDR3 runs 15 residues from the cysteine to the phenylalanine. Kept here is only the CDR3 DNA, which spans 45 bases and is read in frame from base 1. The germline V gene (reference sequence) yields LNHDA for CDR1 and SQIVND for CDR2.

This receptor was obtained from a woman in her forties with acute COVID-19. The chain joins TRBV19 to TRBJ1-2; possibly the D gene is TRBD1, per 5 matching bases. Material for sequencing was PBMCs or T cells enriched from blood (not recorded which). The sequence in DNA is TGTGCCAGTAGTATAGATCTTGAGACAGTGAATGGCTACACCTTC. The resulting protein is CASSIDLETVNGYTF.